This TCR beta chain originates from a study of blood T cell repertoires in COVID-19. Original methodology: Estimated nucleated cell counts came from reference gene primer amplification. The repertoire was sequenced with immunoSEQ multiplex PCR; TCRdb's copy has only in-frame clones and lacks some. The DNA was the basis for D and trimming; V, J and clone size are from that table. The sample lists 250,000 to 350,000 clones, approximately 83% occurring once. Germline V lookup: CDR1 SGHTA, CDR2 FQGTGA. V lost 2 bases and J lost 8; bases outside the gene matches: 0. The CDR3 sequence is 13 residues long. This clone has only one observation.

This sequence joins TRBV7-3 and TRBJ1-6, with 7 bases lining up with TRBD1. Sequencing used peripheral blood. The TCR originated in a person aged 65 to 85 with COVID-19, enrolled during active disease. DNA for the CDR3: TGTGCCAGCAGCTTACAGGGGGATTCACCCCTCCACTTT. Translating gives CASSLQGDSPLHF.